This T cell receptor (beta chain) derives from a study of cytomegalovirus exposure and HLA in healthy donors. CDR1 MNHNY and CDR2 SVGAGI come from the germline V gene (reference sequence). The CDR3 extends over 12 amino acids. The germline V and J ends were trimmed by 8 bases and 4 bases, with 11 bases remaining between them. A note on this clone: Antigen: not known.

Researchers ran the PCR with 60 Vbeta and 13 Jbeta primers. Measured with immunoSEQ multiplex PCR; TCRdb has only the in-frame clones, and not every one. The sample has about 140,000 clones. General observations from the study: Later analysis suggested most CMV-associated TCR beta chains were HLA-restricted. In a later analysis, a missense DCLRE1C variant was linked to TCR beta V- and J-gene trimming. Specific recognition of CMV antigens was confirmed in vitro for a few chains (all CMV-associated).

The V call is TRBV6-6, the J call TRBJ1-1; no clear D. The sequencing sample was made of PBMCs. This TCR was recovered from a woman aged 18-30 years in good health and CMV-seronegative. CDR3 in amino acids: CASGRVGTEAFF. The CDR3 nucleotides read TGTGCCAGCGGGAGGGTGGGCACTGAAGCTTTCTTT.